This T cell receptor (beta chain) was recorded in a study of T cell responses to AZD1222 COVID-19 vaccine. Across the study: Samples with a second dose at about 4 or about 12 weeks were pooled together.

Trimming removed 8 bases at V and 4 bases at J, with 12 bases between. The CDR3 is 12 amino acids. CDR1 is MDHEN and CDR2 is SYDVKM in the germline V gene. Clones were sequenced by immunoSEQ multiplex PCR, and TCRdb holds only the in-frame ones, with some missing. The table has 110,000 or so clones, approximately 91% seen once; the top ten hold under 20%. Comments on this clone: The antigen remains unidentified.

General observations from the study: At baseline, seropositivity was found in only six or seven AZD1222 recipients. Spike was spanned by vaccine-associated CD4 TCRs, which were dominant at 160-218 and 743-854. There were mostly white British donors and more females than males, and clonal diversity was possibly underestimated.

This sequence was found in an adult in good health. The rearrangement links TRBV28 to TRBJ2-7; D is perhaps TRBD2 (5 bases). The sequenced sample was peripheral blood, obtained on day 0 of AZD1222 vaccination. The CDR3 DNA follows: TGTGCCAGCTCGGAGGTTTTGTACGAGCAGTACTTC. It codes for CASSEVLYEQYF.